Listed here are 6 T cell receptor beta chains from one sample, sequenced in a study of blood T cell repertoires in COVID-19 (dated by TCRdb to 2019 to 2021). The library relied on the immunoSEQ multiplex PCR assay. What TCRdb holds here is the immuneACCESS table cut down to in-frame rearrangements. Part of the clones is not present; checked against another copy, under half of the missing clones reflect an unresolved V gene, and the others are unexplained. The sample data list 200,000 to 300,000 clones, and roughly 80% of these were observed just once. In total, the top ten clones hold over 10% of the sample. The sequencing sample was made of peripheral blood. These TCRs come from a woman aged 55-75 years with active or convalescent COVID-19.

The chain couples TRBV9 to TRBJ1-3; 7 nucleotides align to TRBD1. CDR3 length equals 14 residues. From germline, CDR1 is SGDLS and CDR2 YYNGEE. J lost 2 bases, V lost 6 bases, and 5 bases had no gene match. In DNA, the CDR3 is TGTGCCAGCAACCCAGGGGGAACTGGAAACACCATATATTTT. Protein: CASNPGGTGNTIYF. Using reference TRBV9 and TRBJ1-3 for the parts outside the CDR3, the full variable domain is DSGVTQTPKHLITATGQRVTLRCSPRSGDLSVYWYQQSLDQGLQFLIQYYNGEERAKGNILERFSAQQFPDLHSELNLSSLELGDSALYFCASNPGGTGNTIYFGEGSWLTVV.

The chain is built from TRBV10-3 and TRBJ2-2; the match to TRBD1 covers 8 bases. CDR3 size: 18 residues. Germline loops: CDR1 ENHRY, CDR2 SYGVKD. V gave up 4 bases and J gave up 1 base; unmatched junction bases: 11. The CDR3 here is CAISVRAGGPQNTGELFF. The CDR3 coding sequence is TGTGCCATCAGTGTGAGGGCAGGGGGCCCGCAGAACACCGGGGAGCTGTTTTTT.

This clone was seen once. The chain employs TRBV3-1 (or the pseudogene TRBV3-2) and TRBJ1-4; D is ambiguous. The germline V and J ends were trimmed by 1 base and 2 bases, with 5 bases remaining between them. The CDR3 runs to 14 residues. CDR1 and CDR2 (germline): LGHDT, YNNKEL (reference sequence). The CDR3 DNA sequence: TGTGCCAGCAGCCAAGGGCAGACTAATGAAAAACTGTTTTTT. Residues: CASSQGQTNEKLFF.

The gene calls are TRBV9 and TRBJ2-1; TRBD1 might be the D (5 bases). This CDR3 is built from 16 residues. Germline V gene lookup returns CDR1 SGDLS and CDR2 YYNGEE. V was pared by 0 bases and J by 8 bases, with 18 bases between. CDR3 loop: CASSVVSRGALDEQFF. CDR3 nucleotide sequence: TGTGCCAGCAGCGTAGTTAGCCGTGGGGCGTTGGATGAGCAGTTCTTC. Based on the CDR3 plus reference TRBV9 and TRBJ2-1, the full variable domain is DSGVTQTPKHLITATGQRVTLRCSPRSGDLSVYWYQQSLDQGLQFLIQYYNGEERAKGNILERFSAQQFPDLHSELNLSSLELGDSALYFCASSVVSRGALDEQFFGPGTRLTVL.

This rearrangement joins TRBV7-8 to TRBJ1-5, with 7 bases lining up with TRBD1. This CDR3 spans 16 amino acids. Germline V gene sequence: CDR1 SGHVS, CDR2 FQNEAQ. V lost 5 bases to trimming and J lost 4 bases; unmatched junction nucleotides: 11. The CDR3, as DNA: TGTGCCAGCAGCGACCGACAGGGAGGAAGGAATCAGCCCCAGCATTTT. This encodes CASSDRQGGRNQPQHF.

The CDR3 sequence: CASSRTGARGANVLTF. Here the CDR3 DNA reads TGTGCCAGTAGCAGGACAGGGGCGCGGGGGGCCAACGTCCTGACTTTC. This chain uses TRBV19 with TRBJ2-6; 9 nucleotides match TRBD1. This CDR3 has 16 residues. CDR1 is LNHDA, CDR2 SQIVND, per germline (reference sequence). The V and J ends lost 6 bases and 4 bases, in that order; junction bases with no gene match: 7.